Sequencing of this TCR beta chain was carried out in a study of blood T cell repertoires in COVID-19. Whole-study context: From the United States, Italy and Spain came samples of acute and convalescent COVID-19. PBMCs, B-cell-depleted T cells, or T cells were the source of the cDNA or gDNA that made up the material.

Per the authors' pipeline: Amplifying reference gene primers gave estimates of nucleated cell counts. Assay used: immunoSEQ multiplex PCR; TCRdb lists only in-frame clones, some missing. V and J calls plus clone size are reproduced from that table; the DNA served to infer D and trimming. The sample includes about 69,000 clones, roughly 89% of them seen just once. Germline CDR1 SGHDT, CDR2 YYEEEE. The CDR3 is made up of 13 amino acids. V dropped 2 bases and J dropped 5 bases, with 9 bases sitting between them. What was sequenced was peripheral blood. This clonotype originated in a man aged 50 to 59 with acute or convalescent COVID-19. V gene TRBV5-6 combines with J gene TRBJ2-3; D remains unclear. The CDR3 spells CASSLLSLDTQYF. In DNA, the CDR3 is TGTGCCAGCAGCTTATTGAGTTTAGATACGCAGTATTTT.